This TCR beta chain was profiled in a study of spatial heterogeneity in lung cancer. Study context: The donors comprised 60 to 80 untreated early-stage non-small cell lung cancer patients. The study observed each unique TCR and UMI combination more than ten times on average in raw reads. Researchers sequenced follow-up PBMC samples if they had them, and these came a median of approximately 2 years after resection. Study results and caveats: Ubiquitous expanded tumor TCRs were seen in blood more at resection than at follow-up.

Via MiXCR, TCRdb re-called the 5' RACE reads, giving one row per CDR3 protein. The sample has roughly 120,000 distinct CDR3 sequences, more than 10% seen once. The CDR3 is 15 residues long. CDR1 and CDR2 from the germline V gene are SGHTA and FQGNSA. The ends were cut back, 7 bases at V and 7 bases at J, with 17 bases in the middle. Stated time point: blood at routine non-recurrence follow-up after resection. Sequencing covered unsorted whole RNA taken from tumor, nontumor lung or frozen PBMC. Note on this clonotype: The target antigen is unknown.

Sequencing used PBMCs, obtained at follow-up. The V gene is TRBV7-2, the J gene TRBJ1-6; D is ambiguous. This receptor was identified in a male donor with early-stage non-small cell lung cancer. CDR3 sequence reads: CASTSSQTLNSPLHF. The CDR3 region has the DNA TGTGCCAGCACCTCCAGCCAAACCCTCAATTCACCCCTCCACTTT.